These 15 T cell receptor beta chains were all obtained from the same sample, sequenced in a study of T-cell memory formation after mild COVID-19. TCRdb reprocessed the 5' RACE reads via MiXCR and lists one record per CDR3 protein. Of about 500,000 distinct CDR3 sequences listed, roughly 22% are singletons. Material for sequencing was PBMCs or a T cell subset sorted from them (not recorded which). The receptors come from an adult woman who had mild COVID-19 (a few samples of this study predate the infection). Cell type and time point are not known.

The CDR3 reads CASGWQGTYEQYF. CDR3 bases: TGTGCCAGCGGGTGGCAGGGAACCTACGAGCAGTACTTC. V usage is TRBV2 and J usage is TRBJ2-7, with D possibly TRBD1 on 5 matching bases. The V and J ends lost 8 bases and 2 bases respectively, with 13 bases between them. Germline CDR1 is SNHLY and CDR2 is FYNNEI. The CDR3 totals 13 residues.

There are many counts of this clonotype. V is TRBV5-1 and J is TRBJ2-1, with 7 bases identical to TRBD2. CDR3 length equals 16 residues. Per the germline V gene, CDR1 is SGHRS and CDR2 is YFSETQ. J gave up 0 bases and V 2 bases, and 5 bases lay outside the gene matches. The CDR3 region has the DNA TGCGCCAGCAGCTTATCCCGGACTAGCTCCTACAATGAGCAGTTCTTC. As protein: CASSLSRTSSYNEQFF.

CDR3 region: CASSHGDLNIQYF. The CDR3 DNA follows: TGTGCCAGCAGCCACGGGGACTTAAACATTCAGTACTTC. The rearrangement joins TRBV3-1 to TRBJ2-4; D might be TRBD2 (6 bases). CDR3 length equals 13 residues. Between the trimmed V and J ends, which lost 3 bases and 6 bases, there was a span of 9 bases. Germline CDR1 is LGHDT and CDR2 is YNNKEL (reference sequence).

The chain is built from TRBV7-9 and TRBJ2-1, with D perhaps TRBD1 (6 bases). This CDR3 is built from 17 residues. Per germline, CDR1 SEHNR and CDR2 FQNEAQ (reference sequence). Trimming cost V 0 bases and J 2 bases, with 14 bases left between them. CDR3 nucleotides: TGTGCCAGCAGCTTAGCGGATACTCCAGGGGCCTACAATGAGCAGTTCTTC. Its protein product is CASSLADTPGAYNEQFF.

The J gene is TRBJ1-1, the V gene TRBV7-2; D ambiguous. Germline CDR1 reads SGHTA; CDR2 reads FQGNSA. CDR3 size: 11 residues. V was clipped by 5 bases and J by 5 bases, with 6 bases between them. This chain's CDR3 is CASSPETEAFF. CDR3 bases: TGTGCCAGCAGCCCGGAGACTGAAGCTTTCTTT.

This clonotype was found many times. The chain recombines TRBV6-5 with TRBJ1-5; TRBD1 is a possible D gene (6 bases). Germline V lookup: CDR1 MNHEY, CDR2 SVGAGI. V lost 5 bases and J 6 bases, leaving 20 bases between the germline ends. The CDR3 has 16 residues. The CDR3 loop is CASSVRRGGGGQPQHF. DNA for the CDR3: TGTGCCAGCAGTGTACGGAGGGGGGGAGGGGGTCAGCCCCAGCATTTT.

This clonotype was recorded a few times. V usage is TRBV4-3 and J usage is TRBJ1-1, with unresolved D. The V end lost 4 bases, the J end lost 0 bases, and 12 bases lay between the germline ends. From germline, CDR1 is LGHNA and CDR2 YSLEER. The CDR3 has 15 residues. The CDR3 coding sequence is TGCGCCAGCAGCCTCGGGAGACGGCTGAACACTGAAGCTTTCTTT. Translation gives CASSLGRRLNTEAFF.

This clonotype was detected only a few times. The V and J genes are TRBV24-1 and TRBJ1-2; 11 bases align to TRBD1. The germline V gene has CDR1 KGHDR and CDR2 SFDVKD. The ends lost 3 bases at V and 7 bases at J; junction bases unmatched: 6. The CDR3 is 15 amino acids. In nucleotides, the CDR3 is TGTGCCACCAGTGATACCGGACAGGGGGCGAGTGGCTACACCTTC. Translation: CATSDTGQGASGYTF.

V and J are TRBV20-1 and TRBJ2-5, with D possibly matching TRBD2 (7 bases). This CDR3 comprises 15 residues. Germline V gene sequence: CDR1 DFQATT, CDR2 SNEGSKA (reference sequence). The V and J ends lost 6 bases and 0 bases respectively, with 17 bases between them. CDR3 DNA sequence: TGCAGTGCAAGAACAGGGAGGGGGTACCAAGAGACCCAGTACTTC. Translating it yields CSARTGRGYQETQYF.

This chain links TRBV29-1 with TRBJ1-2; D gene uncertain. V was pared by 0 bases and J by 3 bases, with 20 bases between. Germline assignment: CDR1 SQVTM and CDR2 ANQGSEA. CDR3 size: 17 residues. CDR3 in amino acids: CSVEDQEDPQKYYGYTF. The CDR3, as DNA: TGCAGCGTTGAAGATCAGGAGGATCCCCAGAAATACTATGGCTACACCTTC.

This clonotype came up a few times. The chain is built from TRBV11-2 and TRBJ2-1; no definite D call. The CDR3 is 15 residues long. The germline V gene has CDR1 SGHAT and CDR2 FQNNGV. V shed 1 base and J shed 4 bases, with 11 bases lying between them. CDR3 residues: CASSLGKVRYNEQFF. The CDR3 DNA is TGTGCCAGCAGCTTAGGTAAGGTCCGGTACAATGAGCAGTTCTTC.

The chain is built from TRBV30 and TRBJ2-3; D ambiguous. The germline V and J ends were trimmed by 2 bases and 4 bases, with 16 bases remaining between them. The CDR3 consists of 15 residues. Germline V gene sequence: CDR1 GTSNPN, CDR2 SVGIG (reference sequence). Here the CDR3 reads CAWSPRLSFADTQYF. In DNA, the CDR3 is TGTGCCTGGAGTCCTCGACTGAGTTTCGCAGATACGCAGTATTTT. Full variable domain (rest looked up from reference TRBV30 and TRBJ2-3): SQTIHQWPATLVQPVGSPLSLECTVEGTSNPNLYWYRQAAGRGLQLLFYSVGIGQISSEVPQNLSASRPQDRQFILSSKKLLLSDSGFYLCAWSPRLSFADTQYFGPGTRLTVL.

The chain recombines TRBV3-1 with TRBJ2-3; the match to TRBD2 covers 14 bases. This CDR3 spans 19 amino acids. Germline trimming cut 1 base from V and 3 bases from J; bases unmatched to any gene: 9. CDR1 and CDR2 (germline): LGHDT, YNNKEL (reference sequence). In nucleotides, the CDR3 is TGTGCCAGCAGCCAAGGGGCTCTGGGACTAGCGGGAGAGACAGATACGCAGTATTTT. Its protein product is CASSQGALGLAGETDTQYF.

The chain uses TRBV7-3 and TRBJ1-2; TRBD1 is a possible D gene (5 bases). Trimming pared 5 bases from V and 8 bases from J, leaving 18 bases between. The germline V gene encodes CDR1 SGHTA and CDR2 FQGTGA. There are 14 residues in the CDR3. The CDR3 region is CASSPRREASGYTF. CDR3 coding DNA: TGTGCCAGCAGCCCCCGCAGGGAGGCGTCCGGCTACACCTTC.

This clonotype was picked up a small number of times. V gene TRBV28 combines with J gene TRBJ2-7; TRBD1 agrees at 7 bases. Germline V CDR1 and CDR2: MDHEN, SYDVKM. V gave up 10 bases and J gave up 4 bases; unmatched junction bases: 22. The CDR3 loop spans 17 amino acids. CDR3 sequence reads: CATLTRTGPSGRYEQYF. CDR3 DNA sequence: TGTGCCACCCTTACCCGGACAGGCCCGTCTGGTAGGTACGAGCAGTACTTC.